One and the same sample provided the 24 T cell receptor beta chains below, sequenced in a study of breast tumors, draining lymph nodes, adjacent tissues. The lymph nodes were axillary draining lymph nodes from breast cancer patients. MiXCR, run by TCRdb on the multiplex PCR reads, gives a single entry per CDR3 protein. The table lists 200,000 to 250,000 distinct CDR3 sequences, about a third of them singletons, with around 1.5% in the top ten. The source material was axillary lymph node tissue. All receptors come from a female donor with breast cancer. Some clones in this sample may be carry-over from other donors' samples.

This clonotype occurred many times. The CDR3 DNA is TGCAGCGTTGAGACCAAACCACAGGGGAACTATGGCTACACCTTC. Translating gives CSVETKPQGNYGYTF. The chain has TRBV29-1 and TRBJ1-2, with TRBD1 matching 7 bases. CDR1 SQVTM and CDR2 ANQGSEA come from the germline V gene. The CDR3 sequence is 15 residues long. V lost 3 bases and J lost 2; bases outside the gene matches: 9.

The V and J genes are TRBV15 and TRBJ2-3, with TRBD2 matching 7 bases. The CDR3 covers 15 residues. V trimming: 3 bases; J trimming: 3 bases; junction bases outside the gene matches: 6. Germline V gene sequence: CDR1 LNHNV, CDR2 YYDKDF (reference sequence). CDR3 sequence: CATSSLRGETDTQYF. The CDR3 coding sequence is TGTGCCACCAGCAGCTTACGGGGGGAGACAGATACGCAGTATTTT.

At least ten counts were recorded for this clonotype. The chain recombines TRBV12-3 or TRBV12-4 with TRBJ1-6, with TRBD1 as a possible D gene (6 bases). V dropped 8 bases and J dropped 7 bases, with 15 bases sitting between them. This CDR3 is built from 14 residues. CDR3 region: CASGTGSWNSPLHF. The CDR3 nucleotides are TGTGCCAGCGGAACAGGGAGTTGGAATTCACCCCTCCACTTT.

DNA of the CDR3: TGTGCCACCAACAGATACGCGGGTTCACCCCTCCACTTT. Translated, it gives CATNRYAGSPLHF. The chain is built from TRBV14 and TRBJ1-6; the D is unclear. CDR1 is SGHDN and CDR2 is FVKESK in the germline V gene. Trimming removed 10 bases at V and 9 bases at J, with 16 bases between. CDR3 length: 13 amino acids.

This clonotype was counted between two and nine times. CDR3 protein: CASRGGNEQFF. The CDR3 DNA follows: TGCGCCAGCAGGGGGGGGAATGAGCAGTTCTTC. This chain uses TRBV10-2 with TRBJ2-1; TRBD2 agrees at 7 bases. CDR1 and CDR2 (germline): WSHSY, SAAADI. V was clipped by 6 bases and J by 7 bases; unmatched bases: 0. The CDR3 has 11 amino acids.

This clonotype was observed at least ten times. The chain joins TRBV18 to TRBJ2-6, with 7 bases matching TRBD1. The CDR3 runs to 17 residues. V lost 4 bases and J lost 0; bases outside the gene matches: 6. From germline, CDR1 is KGHSH and CDR2 LQKENI. DNA for the CDR3: TGTGCCAGCTCACAGGGGACAGTTAGCTCTGGGGCCAACGTCCTGACTTTC. It codes for CASSQGTVSSGANVLTF.

This clonotype was counted ten times or more. DNA for the CDR3: TGTGCCAGCAGCTGGGGACAGTATGAAAAACTGTTTTTT. Translation: CASSWGQYEKLFF. The chain has TRBV5-6 and TRBJ1-4, with 7 bases aligning to TRBD1. In germline, CDR1 is SGHDT, CDR2 YYEEEE. The CDR3 extends over 13 amino acids. The junction had 2 bases not matched to a gene; V was cut back by 3 bases and J by 6 bases.

The J gene is TRBJ2-7, the V gene TRBV10-3, with D perhaps TRBD2 (7 bases). Looked up from germline, CDR1 is ENHRY and CDR2 is SYGVKD. The CDR3 sequence is 14 residues long. V was shortened by 0 bases and J by 6 bases, with 12 bases between the two germline ends. In nucleotides, the CDR3 is TGTGCCATCAGTGAGTCAGCGGGACAAGCCGAGCAGTACTTC. Its translation is CAISESAGQAEQYF.

With respect to this clonotype: The CDR3 ends on some other residue instead of the conserved phenylalanine or tryptophan, so this is likely a read error. The DNA is omitted, as the CDR3 cannot be located on it reliably, and the CDR3 follows TCRdb's listing. The chain is built from TRBV2 and TRBJ2-6; the table assigns TRBD2, which was not confirmed against the DNA. Inclusive of both ends, the CDR3 amounts to 17 amino acids. CDR1 and CDR2 (germline): SNHLY, FYNNEI. The CDR3 is CASSAGALSSGANVLVL.

This clonotype was counted many times. A much larger clone lies a single base off, so this may be a read error. V is TRBV12-3 or TRBV12-4 and J is TRBJ2-5, with TRBD1 identical over 7 bases. V shed 3 bases, J shed 5 bases, and the junction held 6 bases outside the gene matches. There are 14 residues in the CDR3. CDR3 in amino acids: CASSFVGGEETQYF. The CDR3 DNA is TGTGCCAGCAGTTTCGTAGGGGGCGAGGAGACCCAGTACTTC.

This clonotype has ten or more counts. The chain couples TRBV6-5 to TRBJ2-7; 8 positions match TRBD1. Germline CDR1 MNHEY, CDR2 SVGAGI. The CDR3 is 15 residues long. V shed 0 bases and J 6 bases; nucleotides not matched to a gene: 7. CDR3 loop: CASSYSNRDRSEQYF. The CDR3 region has the DNA TGTGCCAGCAGTTACTCAAACAGGGACAGGAGCGAGCAGTACTTC.

The table lists this clonotype with many counts. The J gene is TRBJ2-1, the V gene TRBV15; 7 bases agree with TRBD2. Trimming at V came to 1 base and at J to 4 bases, leaving 7 bases not matched to a gene. Germline V gives CDR1 LNHNV, CDR2 YYDKDF (reference sequence). The CDR3 has 16 residues. The CDR3 protein is CATSRGGRVGYNEQFF. CDR3 sequence (DNA): TGTGCCACCAGCAGAGGTGGGAGGGTTGGTTACAATGAGCAGTTCTTC. Supplemented by reference TRBV15 and TRBJ2-1, the full variable domain reads DAMVIQNPRYQVTQFGKPVTLSCSQTLNHNVMYWYQQKSSQAPKLLFHYYDKDFNNEADTPDNFQSRRPNTSFCFLDIRSPGLGDTAMYLCATSRGGRVGYNEQFFGPGTRLTVL.

This clonotype was seen repeatedly, ten times or more. The chain carries TRBV6-6 and TRBJ2-1; 9 positions agree with TRBD2. CDR1 MNHNY and CDR2 SVGAGI come from the germline V gene (reference sequence). The CDR3 consists of 13 residues. Trimming took 7 bases from V and 7 from J; bases not matched to a gene: 5. This chain's CDR3 is CASKGLAGNEQFF. The CDR3 coding sequence is TGTGCCAGCAAGGGACTAGCTGGTAATGAGCAGTTCTTC.

The rearrangement uses TRBV24-1 and TRBJ2-3; a weak D match, TRBD1 (6 bases). CDR1 and CDR2 from the germline V gene are KGHDR and SFDVKD. Trimming stripped 11 bases from V and 4 bases from J, with 18 bases between. The CDR3 length is 14 residues. CDR3 nucleotide sequence: TGTGCCAGACGAACAGGGCTGAAAGCAGATACGCAGTATTTT. Protein sequence: CARRTGLKADTQYF.

This clonotype was detected ten times or more. The genes are TRBV7-9 and TRBJ2-2; D unresolved. V was cut by 0 bases and J by 9 bases, with 2 bases left in between. Germline CDR1 SEHNR, CDR2 FQNEAQ (reference sequence). This CDR3 spans 11 amino acids. In DNA, the CDR3 is TGTGCCAGCAGCTTAGCCCGGGAGCTGTTTTTT. Translated: CASSLARELFF.

This clonotype was counted ten times or more. The genes are TRBV6-6 and TRBJ1-3; maybe TRBD1 (5 bases). V was shortened by 3 bases and J by 1 base, with 10 bases between the two germline ends. CDR3 length: 15 residues. Germline loops: CDR1 MNHNY, CDR2 SVGAGI (reference sequence). Written as DNA, the CDR3 is TGTGCCAGCAGTTATGGGGGTGGGTCTGGAAACACCATATATTTT. Its protein product is CASSYGGGSGNTIYF.

This clonotype was counted ten times or more. The chain has TRBV7-3 and TRBJ2-1, with 13 bases matching TRBD2. With V trimmed by 1 base and J by 7 bases, 7 bases remained unmatched. The CDR3 sequence is 17 residues long. Germline V gene data show CDR1 as SGHTA and CDR2 as FQGTGA. In DNA form, the CDR3 reads TGTGCCAGCAGCTTAAGGCCACTAGCGGGAGGGCCAAATGAGCAGTTCTTC. Encoded protein: CASSLRPLAGGPNEQFF.

This clonotype was recorded at least ten times. This chain links TRBV7-2 with TRBJ2-7, with D tentatively TRBD2 (6 bases). V was trimmed by 5 bases and J by 6 bases, leaving 17 bases between them. CDR1 SGHTA and CDR2 FQGNSA come from the germline V gene. The CDR3 loop spans 14 amino acids. The CDR3 loop is CASSPSSRGFEQYF. CDR3 nucleotide sequence: TGTGCCAGCAGCCCCTCATCCCGGGGGTTCGAGCAGTACTTC.

This clonotype was observed a few times. The chain joins TRBV15 to TRBJ1-1; weak D call: TRBD1 (5 bases). The CDR3 runs to 13 residues. V was shortened by 1 base and J by 6 bases, with 9 bases between the two germline ends. In germline, CDR1 is LNHNV, CDR2 YYDKDF (reference sequence). The CDR3 sequence: CATSRVRGSEAFF. The CDR3 coding sequence is TGTGCCACCAGCAGAGTTAGGGGTTCTGAAGCTTTCTTT.

This rearrangement joins TRBV7-8 to TRBJ1-1; D unresolved. This CDR3 region has 11 residues. CDR1 and CDR2 (germline): SGHVS, FQNEAQ. V lost 1 base and J 3 bases, leaving 0 bases between the germline ends. CDR3 DNA sequence: TGTGCCAGCAGCTTAGACACTGAAGCTTTCTTT. It codes for CASSLDTEAFF.

Regarding this clonotype: Compared with germline, one end of the junction differs, possibly owing to a read error. J is TRBJ1-1 and V is TRBV7-8; unclear D gene. The CDR3 totals 16 residues. Germline V lookup: CDR1 SGHVS, CDR2 FQNEAQ. CDR3 coding DNA: TGTGCCAGCAGCTTGGTTTACCCAGGAAGGACCACTGAAGCGTTCTTT. Its protein is CASSLVYPGRTTEAFF.

The J gene is TRBJ2-1, the V gene TRBV20-1, with 9 bases fitting TRBD2. J lost 7 bases, V lost 3 bases, and 19 bases had no gene match. Germline CDR1 DFQATT, CDR2 SNEGSKA (reference sequence). This CDR3 contains 18 residues. Written as DNA, the CDR3 is TGCAGTGCTAGGGGACCCGGGGATGGCGGGAGGGTTTTTAATGAGCAGTTCTTC. Encoded protein: CSARGPGDGGRVFNEQFF.

This clonotype was found once. V and J are TRBV5-1 and TRBJ2-2; a possible D gene is TRBD1 (6 bases). Trimming left V 5 bases short and J 1 base short, with 15 bases between. The CDR3 has 16 amino acids. The germline CDR1 and CDR2 sequences are SGHRS and YFSETQ. CDR3 amino acids: CASSLYGTRNTGELFF. The CDR3 DNA follows: TGCGCCAGCAGTTTATACGGGACAAGGAACACCGGGGAGCTGTTTTTT.

This clonotype was recorded at least ten times. The rearrangement uses TRBV20-1 and TRBJ2-2, with a weak D call TRBD2 (6 bases). V lost 0 bases and J 9 bases, leaving 17 bases between the germline ends. This CDR3 contains 15 residues. Germline lookup yields CDR1 DFQATT and CDR2 SNEGSKA (reference sequence). The CDR3 sequence is CSARDPRGSGRELFF. The CDR3 region has the DNA TGCAGTGCTAGAGATCCCCGGGGGTCCGGCCGGGAGCTGTTTTTT.